This TCR beta chain was identified during a study of beta chain features in type 1 diabetes. General study points: TCRB CDR3s were moderately but significantly shorter in Type 1 diabetes patients in all four CD4+ subsets. Across patients, naive, central memory and Treg TCRB repertoires exhibited apparently greater similarity than was observed across healthy donors.

cDNA synthesis used the whole RNA isolate, giving expressed TCRB sequences. TCRdb keeps only in-frame clones here, not all; method: immunoSEQ multiplex PCR. The table lists around 140,000 clones, 9% of them singletons. Trimming cost V 5 bases and J 5 bases; bases outside gene matches: 12. Germline V gene data show CDR1 as SGHTA and CDR2 as FQGNSA. The CDR3 runs 17 residues. With respect to this clone: Its antigen is unknown.

Via the markers CD45RO/CCR7/CD25/CD127/CD95/CD27, stem cell-like memory, regulatory, central memory and naive CD4+ cells were sorted. V usage is TRBV7-2 and J usage is TRBJ2-3, with 11 bases fitting TRBD2. The sequenced material came from central memory CD4+ T cells from blood. This sequence originates from a man aged 25 to 40 with type 1 diabetes. CDR3 residues: CASSAVASGGFIDTQYF. The CDR3 bases are TGTGCCAGCAGCGCCGTGGCTAGCGGGGGGTTTATAGATACGCAGTATTTT.